Presented here are 2 T cell receptor beta chains from one specimen sequenced in a study of cytomegalovirus exposure and HLA in healthy donors listed by TCRdb under 2017. Preparation of the library involved the immunoSEQ multiplex PCR assay. For the multiplex PCR, a mixture combining 60 forward primers for TCR Vbeta segments and 13 reverse primers for TCR Jbeta segments was used. TCRdb holds this immuneACCESS table with in-frame rearrangements only. Some clones are missing; in checked studies, unresolved V genes explain under half, and the rest has no known cause. The sample includes some 140,000 clones, with about 81% observed a single time. Around 7.8% of the sample is in the top ten clones. Sequencing was done on a sample of PBMCs. Source of these receptors: a woman aged 45-59 years in good health and CMV-seropositive.

Of note for this clone: Different DNA sequences within this sample yield the same CDR3. V gene TRBV19 combines with J gene TRBJ2-7, with 9 bases lining up with TRBD1. V dropped 3 bases and J dropped 0; count of bases not matched to a gene: 12. The CDR3 runs to 18 residues. In germline, CDR1 is LNHDA, CDR2 SQIVND (reference sequence). The CDR3 protein is CASSIPRTGAYVSYEQYF. In DNA form, the CDR3 reads TGTGCCAGTAGTATTCCCAGGACAGGGGCCTACGTCTCCTACGAGCAGTACTTC. Complete variable domain (other parts from reference TRBV19 and TRBJ2-7): DGGITQSPKYLFRKEGQNVTLSCEQNLNHDAMYWYRQDPGQGLRLIYYSQIVNDFQKGDIAEGYSVSREKKESFPLTVTSAQKNPTAFYLCASSIPRTGAYVSYEQYFGPGTRLTVT.

CDR3 in amino acids: CASSLAKTGAEKLFF. CDR3 sequence (DNA): TGCGCCAGCAGCTTGGCCAAGACAGGGGCTGAAAAACTGTTTTTT. The V gene is TRBV5-1, the J gene TRBJ1-4, with 8 bases fitting TRBD1. This CDR3 spans 15 amino acids. V shed 0 bases and J 7 bases; nucleotides not matched to a gene: 5. Germline V CDR1 and CDR2: SGHRS, YFSETQ.